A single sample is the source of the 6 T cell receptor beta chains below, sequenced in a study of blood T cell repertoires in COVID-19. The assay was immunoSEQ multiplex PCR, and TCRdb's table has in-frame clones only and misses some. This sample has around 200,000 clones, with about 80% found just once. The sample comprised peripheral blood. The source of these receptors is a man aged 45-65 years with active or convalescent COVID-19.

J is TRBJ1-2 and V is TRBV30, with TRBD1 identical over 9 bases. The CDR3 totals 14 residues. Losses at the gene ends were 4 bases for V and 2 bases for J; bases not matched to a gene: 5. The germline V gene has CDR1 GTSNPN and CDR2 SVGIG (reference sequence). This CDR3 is CAWTSDRGNYGYTF. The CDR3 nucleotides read TGTGCCTGGACCTCCGACAGGGGGAACTATGGCTACACCTTC.

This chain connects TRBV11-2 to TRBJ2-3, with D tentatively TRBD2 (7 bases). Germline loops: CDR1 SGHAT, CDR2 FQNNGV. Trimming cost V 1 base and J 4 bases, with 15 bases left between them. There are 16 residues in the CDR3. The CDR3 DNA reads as TGTGCCAGCAGCTTAGGAGGGGGGGGGTATTCAGATACGCAGTATTTT. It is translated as CASSLGGGGYSDTQYF.

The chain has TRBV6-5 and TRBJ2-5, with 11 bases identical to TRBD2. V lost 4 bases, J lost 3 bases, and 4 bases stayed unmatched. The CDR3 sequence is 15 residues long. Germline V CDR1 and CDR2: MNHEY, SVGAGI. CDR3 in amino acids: CASSSPGLAEETQYF. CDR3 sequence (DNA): TGTGCCAGCAGTTCACCGGGACTAGCGGAAGAGACCCAGTACTTC.

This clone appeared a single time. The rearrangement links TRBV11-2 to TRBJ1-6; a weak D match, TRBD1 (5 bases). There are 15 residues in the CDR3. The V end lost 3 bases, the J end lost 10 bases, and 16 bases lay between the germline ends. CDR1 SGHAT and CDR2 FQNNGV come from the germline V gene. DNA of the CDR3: TGTGCCAGCAGCTTCCGGGCAGGGTTCGAATCACCCCTCCACTTT. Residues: CASSFRAGFESPLHF.

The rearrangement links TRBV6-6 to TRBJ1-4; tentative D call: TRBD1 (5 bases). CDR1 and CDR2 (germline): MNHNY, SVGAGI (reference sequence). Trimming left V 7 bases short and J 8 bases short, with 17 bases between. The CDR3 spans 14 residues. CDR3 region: CASTPSWGEEKLFF. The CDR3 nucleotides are TGTGCCAGCACACCATCCTGGGGGGAGGAAAAACTGTTTTTT.

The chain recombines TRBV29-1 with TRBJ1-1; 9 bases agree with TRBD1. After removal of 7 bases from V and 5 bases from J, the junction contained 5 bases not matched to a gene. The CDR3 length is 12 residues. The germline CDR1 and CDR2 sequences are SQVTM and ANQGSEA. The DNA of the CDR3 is TGCAGCGCTAACAGGGGGCGGACTGAAGCTTTCTTT. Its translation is CSANRGRTEAFF.